These 24 T cell receptor beta chains originate from one sample sequenced in a study of beta chain features in type 1 diabetes. General study results and limits: When Type 1 diabetes patients were examined, their TCRB CDR3s proved moderately but significantly shorter in all four CD4+ subsets.

The whole isolated RNA underwent reverse transcription, so sequencing captured expressed TCRB transcripts. Sequencing was performed with immunoSEQ multiplex PCR; in TCRdb, only in-frame clones are kept and a portion is missing. The sample comprises 230,000 or so clones, 16% of which are singletons, and roughly 0.08% rests with the top ten. No antigen has been identified for these receptors. Sequenced material: naive CD4+ T cells from blood. All receptors derive from a man aged 30 to 45 with type 1 diabetes.

This clone came up a few times. This CDR3 reads CSVAEVYGYTF. CDR3 DNA sequence: TGCAGCGTTGCAGAAGTATATGGCTACACCTTC. The chain combines TRBV29-1 with TRBJ1-2; D uncertain. There are 11 residues in the CDR3. Trimming stripped 4 bases from V and 5 bases from J, with 8 bases between. Germline assignment: CDR1 SQVTM and CDR2 ANQGSEA.

There are a few counts of this clone. The V and J genes are TRBV10-2 and TRBJ2-7; D is perhaps TRBD2 (5 bases). Per germline, CDR1 WSHSY and CDR2 SAAADI. With 6 bases removed from V and 6 bases from J, the gap between germline ends came to 24 bases. The CDR3 extends over 16 amino acids. Here the CDR3 DNA reads TGCGCCAGCAGCTTGGGGTCCCTAGGACTCCCCCCCGAGCAGTACTTC. Translating gives CASSLGSLGLPPEQYF.

This clone occurred a few times. The J gene is TRBJ2-6, the V gene TRBV10-3; TRBD1 agrees at 8 bases. Trimming removed 3 bases from V and 2 bases from J; junction bases left unmatched: 0. CDR3 length: 15 amino acids. Germline V gene lookup returns CDR1 ENHRY and CDR2 SYGVKD. The CDR3 sequence: CAISEQGAGANVLTF. In DNA, the CDR3 is TGTGCCATCAGTGAACAGGGGGCTGGGGCCAACGTCCTGACTTTC.

This clone was observed a few times. The chain joins TRBV4-3 to TRBJ2-7; D uncertain. Per the germline V gene, CDR1 is LGHNA and CDR2 is YSLEER. CDR3 length: 14 amino acids. V was trimmed by 3 bases and J by 0 bases, leaving 9 bases between them. CDR3 loop: CASSHLSSSYEQYF. CDR3 DNA sequence: TGCGCCAGCAGCCACCTCAGCAGCTCCTACGAGCAGTACTTC.

The chain is built from TRBV29-1 and TRBJ1-3; perhaps TRBD1 as D (5 bases). Trimming took 7 bases from V and 7 from J, leaving 11 bases between them. The length of the CDR3 is 11 residues. In germline, CDR1 is SQVTM, CDR2 ANQGSEA. CDR3 DNA sequence: TGCAGCGGGCAAGGGGAGAACACCATATATTTT. Translating gives CSGQGENTIYF.

The chain recombines TRBV7-9 with TRBJ1-2, with D tentatively TRBD1 (6 bases). V lost 5 bases and J lost 2, with 15 bases in between. Germline lookup yields CDR1 SEHNR and CDR2 FQNEAQ (reference sequence). The CDR3 is 15 amino acids. In DNA, the CDR3 is TGTGCCAGCAGCCCGCACAGGGAGGTGAACTATGGCTACACCTTC. Encoded protein: CASSPHREVNYGYTF.

Only a few counts were recorded for this clone. The chain combines TRBV7-2 with TRBJ2-5, with D perhaps TRBD1 (6 bases). The V gene's germline CDR1 is SGHTA and CDR2 FQGNSA. The CDR3 has 13 residues. V dropped 3 bases and J dropped 7 bases, with 12 bases sitting between them. The CDR3 spells CASSFRDMGTQYF. The DNA for the CDR3 is TGTGCCAGCAGCTTTCGGGACATGGGGACCCAGTACTTC.

The chain employs TRBV5-4 and TRBJ2-5; the D gene is possibly TRBD1 (5 bases). This CDR3 contains 14 residues. Germline assignment: CDR1 SGHNT and CDR2 YYREEE (reference sequence). V lost 3 bases and J lost 4, with 13 bases in between. The CDR3 bases are TGTGCCAGCAGCTCGACAGTGCAGGGAGAGACCCAGTACTTC. This gives the protein CASSSTVQGETQYF.

The V gene is TRBV6-1, the J gene TRBJ2-5, with D unresolved. Germline-derived CDR1 and CDR2 are MNHNS and SASEGT. This CDR3 contains 13 residues. The V end lost 4 bases, the J end lost 4 bases, and 10 bases lay between the germline ends. CDR3 bases: TGTGCCAGCAGTGGGAGTCCCCTAGAGACCCAGTACTTC. Protein: CASSGSPLETQYF.

Only a few counts were recorded for this clone. The chain carries TRBV4-3 and TRBJ1-1; D unresolved. Germline-derived CDR1 and CDR2 are LGHNA and YSLEER. This CDR3 comprises 14 residues. Trimming removed 2 bases from V and 5 bases from J, with 12 bases in between. The CDR3 loop reads CASSQSNSWTEAFF. The CDR3 bases are TGCGCCAGCAGCCAATCTAATAGTTGGACTGAAGCTTTCTTT.

The rearrangement links TRBV7-9 to TRBJ2-7; D call uncertain. Trimming left V 5 bases short and J 5 bases short, with 16 bases between. CDR3 length equals 14 residues. Germline CDR1 reads SEHNR; CDR2 reads FQNEAQ (reference sequence). This CDR3 is CASSPEIYLHEQYF. The CDR3 coding sequence is TGTGCCAGCAGCCCCGAAATCTATTTGCACGAGCAGTACTTC.

This clone turned up a few times. V and J are TRBV25-1 and TRBJ1-1, with 7 bases aligning to TRBD1. This CDR3 region has 15 residues. Germline V gene data show CDR1 as MGHDK and CDR2 as SYGVNS. Germline trimming cut 2 bases from V and 0 bases from J; bases unmatched to any gene: 3. The chain's CDR3 is CASSERRGLNTEAFF. The CDR3, as DNA: TGTGCCAGCAGTGAACGTAGGGGGCTGAACACTGAAGCTTTCTTT.

The sample holds a few counts of this clone. The chain links TRBV29-1 to TRBJ2-1, with 7 bases lining up with TRBD2. The CDR3 length is 14 residues. Germline assignment: CDR1 SQVTM and CDR2 ANQGSEA. Germline trimming cut 6 bases from V and 9 bases from J; bases unmatched to any gene: 14. In nucleotides, the CDR3 is TGCAGCGTCCAACTAGCGAAGTCTTACGGTGAGCAGTTCTTC. Protein product: CSVQLAKSYGEQFF.

The CDR3 sequence is CASSRGLAGTTDTQYF. CDR3 sequence (DNA): TGCGCCAGCAGCCGCGGACTAGCGGGAACCACAGATACGCAGTATTTT. The rearrangement uses TRBV4-1 and TRBJ2-3; 12 bases map to TRBD2. The germline gives CDR1 MGHRA, CDR2 YSYEKL. V dropped 4 bases and J dropped 2; count of bases not matched to a gene: 4. There are 16 residues in the CDR3.

V and J are TRBV29-1 and TRBJ1-5; 7 nucleotides line up with TRBD1. The germline V gene encodes CDR1 SQVTM and CDR2 ANQGSEA. This CDR3 region has 13 residues. V trimming: 0 bases; J trimming: 9 bases; junction bases outside the gene matches: 5. This CDR3 is CSVEEGGQGPQHF. As DNA, the CDR3 is TGCAGCGTTGAAGAAGGGGGCCAGGGGCCCCAGCATTTT.

This clone was counted a few times. The V call is TRBV11-2, the J call TRBJ2-1; the D is unclear. Trimming took 5 bases from V and 4 from J, leaving 12 bases between them. The CDR3 length is 14 residues. CDR1 and CDR2 from the germline V gene are SGHAT and FQNNGV. CDR3: CASSAIRTYNEQFF. CDR3 nucleotides: TGTGCCAGCAGCGCTATACGCACTTACAATGAGCAGTTCTTC.

The chain links TRBV28 to TRBJ1-2; possible D gene TRBD1, 6 bases. This CDR3 region has 12 residues. V was cut by 5 bases and J by 7 bases, with 11 bases left in between. Germline CDR1 reads MDHEN; CDR2 reads SYDVKM. The CDR3 loop reads CASSLQGIGYTF. For the CDR3, the DNA is TGTGCCAGCAGTCTACAGGGAATTGGCTACACCTTC.

The table lists this clone with a few counts. This chain uses TRBV7-3 with TRBJ2-1; 9 bases agree with TRBD2. CDR3 size: 15 residues. Germline CDR1 is SGHTA and CDR2 is FQGTGA. Losses at the gene ends were 5 bases for V and 6 bases for J; bases not matched to a gene: 8. CDR3 amino acids: CASSPPGTSFNEQFF. In DNA form, the CDR3 reads TGTGCCAGCAGCCCCCCCGGGACTAGCTTCAATGAGCAGTTCTTC.

This clone was detected only a few times. This chain connects TRBV9 to TRBJ2-1, with a weak D call TRBD1 (5 bases). This CDR3 has 14 amino acids. CDR1 is SGDLS, CDR2 YYNGEE, per germline. V lost 3 bases and J lost 6, with 13 bases in between. CDR3 in amino acids: CASSERQSLNEQFF. Written as DNA, the CDR3 is TGTGCCAGCAGCGAGAGACAGAGCCTCAATGAGCAGTTCTTC.

This clone was counted once. The J gene is TRBJ1-2, the V gene TRBV28; TRBD1 is a possible D gene (6 bases). Germline V lookup: CDR1 MDHEN, CDR2 SYDVKM. The V end lost 6 bases, the J end lost 5 bases, and 22 bases lay between the germline ends. The CDR3 spans 16 residues. As DNA, the CDR3 is TGTGCCAGCAGCCCTGGCCCCCGGCCAGGGGCGTATGGCTACACCTTC. As protein: CASSPGPRPGAYGYTF.

The chain links TRBV29-1 to TRBJ1-1; 8 bases are a match to TRBD1. Trimming cost V 6 bases and J 2 bases; bases outside gene matches: 5. The CDR3 contains 13 residues. CDR1 is SQVTM, CDR2 ANQGSEA, per germline. The CDR3 DNA reads TGCAGCGTCGAACAGGGGGTTAACACTGAAGCTTTCTTT. This codes for CSVEQGVNTEAFF.

The V gene is TRBV15, the J gene TRBJ2-3, with 7 bases that match TRBD1. Trimming took 7 bases from V and 4 from J; bases not matched to a gene: 8. This CDR3 contains 14 residues. CDR1 and CDR2 (germline): LNHNV, YYDKDF (reference sequence). In DNA, the CDR3 is TGTGCCACCAACCCTAGACAGGGCGCAGATACGCAGTATTTT. It codes for CATNPRQGADTQYF.

V gene TRBV11-1 combines with J gene TRBJ2-1, with a possible D match to TRBD2 (6 bases). Trimming shortened V by 6 bases and J by 8 bases, and 11 bases separated the two germline ends. Looked up from germline, CDR1 is SGHAT and CDR2 is FQDESV (reference sequence). The CDR3 length is 12 residues. CDR3 loop: CASRGLSDEQFF. CDR3 DNA sequence: TGTGCCAGCAGGGGACTTTCGGATGAGCAGTTCTTC.

The chain joins TRBV29-1 to TRBJ2-5; maybe TRBD2 (5 bases). The V end was cut by 6 bases, the J end by 2 bases, with 13 bases between. This CDR3 is 13 amino acids long. Looked up from germline, CDR1 is SQVTM and CDR2 is ANQGSEA. CDR3 in DNA: TGCAGCGTGATCAGGACGGGACAAGAGACCCAGTACTTC. It translates to CSVIRTGQETQYF.